The table lists the clone carrying this T cell receptor (beta chain) with a count of one. The record originates from a study of cytotoxic CD8 clonotypes in ibrutinib-treated CLL. The assay was immunoSEQ multiplex PCR, and TCRdb's table has in-frame clones only and misses some. The sample lists some 130,000 clones; approximately 83% were seen once. The starting material was PBMCs, obtained after 24 months of ibrutinib treatment. The sequence derives from a human donor with chronic lymphocytic leukemia.

The DNA of the CDR3 is TGTGCCAGCACCTCTGGGACTCCTACCGGGGAGCTGTTTTTT. It codes for CASTSGTPTGELFF. The chain carries TRBV28 and TRBJ2-2; possible D gene TRBD2, 6 bases. The V end was cut by 7 bases, the J end by 5 bases, with 14 bases between. The germline V gene encodes CDR1 MDHEN and CDR2 SYDVKM. The CDR3 length is 14 residues. The full variable domain, its missing parts supplied by reference TRBV28 and TRBJ2-2, is DVKVTQSSRYLVKRTGEKVFLECVQDMDHENMFWYRQDPGLGLRLIYFSYDVKMKEKGDIPEGYSVSREKKERFSLILESASTNQTSMYLCASTSGTPTGELFFGEGSRLTVL.